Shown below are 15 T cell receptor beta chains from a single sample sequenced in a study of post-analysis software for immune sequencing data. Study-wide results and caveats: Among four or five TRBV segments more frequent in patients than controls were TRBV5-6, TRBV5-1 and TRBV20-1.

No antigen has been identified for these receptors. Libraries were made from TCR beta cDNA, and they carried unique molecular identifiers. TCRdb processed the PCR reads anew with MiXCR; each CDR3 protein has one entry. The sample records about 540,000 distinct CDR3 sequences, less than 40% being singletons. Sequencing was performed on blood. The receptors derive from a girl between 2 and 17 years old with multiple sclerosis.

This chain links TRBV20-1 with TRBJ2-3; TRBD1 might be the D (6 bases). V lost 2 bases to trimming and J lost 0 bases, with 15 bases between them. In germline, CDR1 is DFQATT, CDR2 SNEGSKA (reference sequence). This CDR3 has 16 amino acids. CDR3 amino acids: CSARLPRDNSTDTQYF. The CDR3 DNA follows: TGCAGTGCTAGACTCCCCCGGGACAATAGCACAGATACGCAGTATTTT.

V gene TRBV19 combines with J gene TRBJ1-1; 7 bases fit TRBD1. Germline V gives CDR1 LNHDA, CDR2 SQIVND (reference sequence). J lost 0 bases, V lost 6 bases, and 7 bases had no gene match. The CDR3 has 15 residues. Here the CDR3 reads CASRKGGTVNTEAFF. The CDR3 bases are TGTGCCAGTAGAAAAGGGGGGACAGTGAACACTGAAGCTTTCTTT.

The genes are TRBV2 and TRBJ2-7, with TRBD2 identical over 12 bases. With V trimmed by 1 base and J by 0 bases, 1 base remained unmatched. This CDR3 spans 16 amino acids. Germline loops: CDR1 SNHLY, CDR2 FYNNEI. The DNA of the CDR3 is TGTGCCAGCAGTGAAGGACTAGCGGGGGCCTCCTACGAGCAGTACTTC. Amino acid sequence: CASSEGLAGASYEQYF.

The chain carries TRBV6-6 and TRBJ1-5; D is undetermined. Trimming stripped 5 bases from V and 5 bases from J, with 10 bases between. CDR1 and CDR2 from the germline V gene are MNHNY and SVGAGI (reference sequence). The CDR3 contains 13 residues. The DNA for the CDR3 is TGTGCCAGCAGTGACGGCAGAGATCAGCCCCAGCATTTT. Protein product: CASSDGRDQPQHF.

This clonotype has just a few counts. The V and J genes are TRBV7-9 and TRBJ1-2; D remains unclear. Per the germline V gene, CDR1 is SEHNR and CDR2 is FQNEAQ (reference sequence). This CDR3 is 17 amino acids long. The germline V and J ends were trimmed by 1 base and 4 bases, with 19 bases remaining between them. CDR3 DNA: TGTGCCAGCAGCTTAGGCGGAGGGCCACGGCTTTCCTATGGCTACACCTTC. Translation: CASSLGGGPRLSYGYTF.

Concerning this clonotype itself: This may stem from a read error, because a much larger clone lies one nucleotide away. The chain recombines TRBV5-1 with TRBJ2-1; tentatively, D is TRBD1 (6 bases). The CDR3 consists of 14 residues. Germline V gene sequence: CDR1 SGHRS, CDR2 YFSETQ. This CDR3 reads CASSLAGGHNERFF. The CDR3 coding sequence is TGCGCCAGCAGCTTGGCTGGGGGCCACAATGAGCGGTTCTTC.

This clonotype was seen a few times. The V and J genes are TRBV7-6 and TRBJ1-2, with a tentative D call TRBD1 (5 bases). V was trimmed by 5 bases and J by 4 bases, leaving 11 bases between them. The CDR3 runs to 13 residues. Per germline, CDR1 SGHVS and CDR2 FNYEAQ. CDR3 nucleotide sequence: TGTGCCAGCAGCACGGGGGGAAGCTATGGCTACACCTTC. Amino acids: CASSTGGSYGYTF. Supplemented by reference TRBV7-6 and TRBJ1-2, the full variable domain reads GAGVSQSPRYKVTKRGQDVALRCDPISGHVSLYWYRQALGQGPEFLTYFNYEAQQDKSGLPNDRFSAERPEGSISTLTIQRTEQRDSAMYRCASSTGGSYGYTFGSGTRLTVV.

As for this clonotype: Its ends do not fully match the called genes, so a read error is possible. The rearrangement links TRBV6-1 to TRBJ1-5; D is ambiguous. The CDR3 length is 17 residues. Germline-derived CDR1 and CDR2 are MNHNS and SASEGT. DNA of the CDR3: TGTGCCGGCAGTGCCAGAGGAGGGCTATATAGCAATCAGCCCCAGCATTTT. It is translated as CAGSARGGLYSNQPQHF.

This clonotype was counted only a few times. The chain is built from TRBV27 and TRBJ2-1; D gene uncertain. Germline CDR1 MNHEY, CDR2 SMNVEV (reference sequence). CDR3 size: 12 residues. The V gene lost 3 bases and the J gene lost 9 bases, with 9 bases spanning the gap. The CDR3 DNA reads TGTGCCAGCAGTTTCGGCTTTGGTGAGCAGTTCTTC. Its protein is CASSFGFGEQFF.

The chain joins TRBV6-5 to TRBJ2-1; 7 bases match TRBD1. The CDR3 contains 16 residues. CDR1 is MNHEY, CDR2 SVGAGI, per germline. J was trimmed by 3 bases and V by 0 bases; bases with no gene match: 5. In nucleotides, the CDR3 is TGTGCCAGCAGTTACTCCTCCAGGGGGTACTACAATGAGCAGTTCTTC. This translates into CASSYSSRGYYNEQFF.

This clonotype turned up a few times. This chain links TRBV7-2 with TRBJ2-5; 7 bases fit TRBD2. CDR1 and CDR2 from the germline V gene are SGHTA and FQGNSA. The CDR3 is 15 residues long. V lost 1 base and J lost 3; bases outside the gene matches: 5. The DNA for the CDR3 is TGTGCCAGCAGCTTAGTATCTAGCGGAGAAGAGACCCAGTACTTC. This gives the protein CASSLVSSGEETQYF. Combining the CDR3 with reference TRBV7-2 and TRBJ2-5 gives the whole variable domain GAGVSQSPSNKVTEKGKDVELRCDPISGHTALYWYRQSLGQGLEFLIYFQGNSAPDKSGLPSDRFSAERTGGSVSTLTIQRTQQEDSAVYLCASSLVSSGEETQYFGPGTRLLVL.

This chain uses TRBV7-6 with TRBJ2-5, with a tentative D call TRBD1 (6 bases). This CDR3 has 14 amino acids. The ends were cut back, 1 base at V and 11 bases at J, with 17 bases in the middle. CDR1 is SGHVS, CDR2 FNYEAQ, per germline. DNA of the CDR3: TGTGCCAGCAGCTTAGAAATCAGGGGCGATGAGCAGTACTTC. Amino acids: CASSLEIRGDEQYF.

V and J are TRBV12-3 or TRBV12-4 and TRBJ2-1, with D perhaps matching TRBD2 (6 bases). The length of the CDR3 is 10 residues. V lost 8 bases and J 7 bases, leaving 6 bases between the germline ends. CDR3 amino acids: CASRGNEQFF. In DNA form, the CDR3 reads TGTGCCAGCCGGGGGAATGAGCAGTTCTTC.

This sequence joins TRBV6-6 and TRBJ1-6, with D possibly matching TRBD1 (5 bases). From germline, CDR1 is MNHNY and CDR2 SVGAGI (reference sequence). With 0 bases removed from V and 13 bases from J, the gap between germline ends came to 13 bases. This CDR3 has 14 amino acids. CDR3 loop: CASSYSGQASPLHF. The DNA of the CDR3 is TGTGCCAGCAGTTACTCGGGGCAGGCTAGCCCCCTCCACTTT.

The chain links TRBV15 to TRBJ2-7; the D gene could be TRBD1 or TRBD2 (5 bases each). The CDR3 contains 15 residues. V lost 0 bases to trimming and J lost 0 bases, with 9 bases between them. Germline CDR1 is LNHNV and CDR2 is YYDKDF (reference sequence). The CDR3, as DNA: TGTGCCACCAGCAGAGATCCGGGACCCTCCTACGAGCAGTACTTC. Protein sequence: CATSRDPGPSYEQYF.